This TCR beta chain was captured in a study of blood T cell repertoires in COVID-19. Germline values: CDR1 KGHSH, CDR2 LQKENI. Trimming took off 6 bases at V and 2 bases at J, with 11 bases between the two ends. This CDR3 has 14 residues. Under the authors' procedure: Amplification of reference gene primers provided the estimated nucleated cell counts. The protocol was immunoSEQ multiplex PCR, while the TCRdb copy is restricted to in-frame clones and leaves out a portion. V and J calls and clone size follow that table, whereas D and trimming were derived from the DNA. Among 190,000 or so clones, around 85% were seen once, and the ten largest hold roughly 9.2%.

The TCR originated in an elderly woman with acute or convalescent COVID-19. The specimen was peripheral blood. This chain connects TRBV18 to TRBJ1-3; D is unresolved. This CDR3 is CASSSRGTGNTIYF. The CDR3, as DNA: TGTGCCAGCTCTAGCCGCGGTACTGGAAACACCATATATTTT.